The 28 T cell receptor beta chains below were found in one sample sequenced in a study of shared clonotypes between healthy human individuals. TCRdb keeps only in-frame clones here, not all; method: immunoSEQ multiplex PCR. The sample lists 600,000 to 800,000 clones, over 55% occurring once. The sample comprised memory CD4+ T cells sorted from blood. Regarding subset: CD45RA-negative fraction. The source is a woman aged 30 to 39 in good health.

The sample holds a few counts of this clone. The chain uses TRBV15 and TRBJ2-1; D uncertain. CDR1 and CDR2 from the germline V gene are LNHNV and YYDKDF (reference sequence). The CDR3 runs 14 residues. With 7 bases removed from V and 5 bases from J, the gap between germline ends came to 15 bases. CDR3 in amino acids: CATTPGPRDNEQFF. DNA for the CDR3: TGTGCCACCACCCCCGGGCCAAGGGACAATGAGCAGTTCTTC.

This clone came up many times. The CDR3 protein is CASSFTGGGMNTEAFF. Here the CDR3 DNA reads TGCGCCAGCAGCTTTACAGGGGGCGGGATGAACACTGAAGCTTTCTTT. V is TRBV5-1 and J is TRBJ1-1; 9 bases are shared with TRBD1. The CDR3 covers 16 residues. CDR1 and CDR2 (germline): SGHRS, YFSETQ. V lost 2 bases to trimming and J lost 0 bases; unmatched junction nucleotides: 5.

The rearrangement joins TRBV5-5 to TRBJ2-2; no definite D call. CDR3 size: 16 residues. The germline V gene encodes CDR1 SGHKS and CDR2 YYEKEE (reference sequence). Trimming removed 4 bases at V and 0 bases at J, with 13 bases between. In DNA form, the CDR3 reads TGTGCCAGCAGCCCCGGGCTATTTGCGAACACCGGGGAGCTGTTTTTT. It is translated as CASSPGLFANTGELFF.

The gene calls are TRBV19 and TRBJ1-2; 8 nucleotides agree with TRBD1. Trimming at V came to 3 bases and at J to 9 bases, leaving 6 bases not matched to a gene. The V gene's germline CDR1 is LNHDA and CDR2 SQIVND (reference sequence). This CDR3 has 13 amino acids. The CDR3 DNA reads TGTGCCAGTAGTATCCAGGGGGCAACGAGCTACACCTTC. It is translated as CASSIQGATSYTF.

This clone was seen a few times. The V call is TRBV19, the J call TRBJ2-1; the match to TRBD2 covers 15 bases. CDR1 and CDR2 from the germline V gene are LNHDA and SQIVND (reference sequence). The V and J ends lost 7 bases and 9 bases, in that order; junction bases with no gene match: 7. This CDR3 is 15 amino acids long. The CDR3 bases are TGTGCCAGTACCCCGGGACTAGCGGGAGGAGGTGAGCAGTTCTTC. This gives the protein CASTPGLAGGGEQFF.

In this sample, this clone turned up a few times. The rearrangement links TRBV27 to TRBJ2-2; a weak D match, TRBD2 (6 bases). V was cut by 4 bases and J by 1 base, with 10 bases left in between. Germline V CDR1 and CDR2: MNHEY, SMNVEV (reference sequence). The CDR3 contains 15 residues. This chain's CDR3 is CASSWDSMNTGELFF. DNA of the CDR3: TGTGCCAGCAGTTGGGACTCGATGAACACCGGGGAGCTGTTTTTT.

V gene TRBV19 combines with J gene TRBJ2-2; TRBD1 aligns across 12 bases. Per germline, CDR1 LNHDA and CDR2 SQIVND (reference sequence). V gave up 6 bases and J gave up 7 bases; unmatched junction bases: 3. The CDR3 extends over 14 amino acids. CDR3 bases: TGTGCCAGTAGCGGGACAGGGGGCATCGGGGAGCTGTTTTTT. Its translation is CASSGTGGIGELFF.

The genes are TRBV7-3 and TRBJ2-7; D is uncertain. The germline V gene has CDR1 SGHTA and CDR2 FQGTGA. CDR3 length: 11 amino acids. Trimming took off 2 bases at V and 6 bases at J, with 5 bases between the two ends. The CDR3 coding sequence is TGTGCCAGCAGCTTAGTTCTCGAGCAGTACTTC. Protein sequence: CASSLVLEQYF.

For this clone: Other DNA sequences in this sample translate to the same CDR3. Here the CDR3 DNA reads TGCGCCAGCAGCTTCGGTGACTCTGGAAACACCATATATTTT. Translation gives CASSFGDSGNTIYF. The V call is TRBV5-1, the J call TRBJ1-3, with D uncertain. The CDR3 length is 14 residues. Germline assignment: CDR1 SGHRS and CDR2 YFSETQ. With 2 bases removed from V and 0 bases from J, the gap between germline ends came to 6 bases.

The chain links TRBV28 to TRBJ2-7, with TRBD2 identical over 15 bases. The germline V gene encodes CDR1 MDHEN and CDR2 SYDVKM. V shed 5 bases and J 7 bases; nucleotides not matched to a gene: 9. CDR3 length: 16 residues. The DNA for the CDR3 is TGTGCCAGCAGTCCCGGGACTAGCGGGAGGAATGGGGAGCAGTACTTC. It encodes CASSPGTSGRNGEQYF.

This rearrangement joins TRBV28 to TRBJ1-1, with a tentative D call TRBD1 (5 bases). The ends were cut back, 7 bases at V and 1 base at J, with 16 bases in the middle. The germline V gene has CDR1 MDHEN and CDR2 SYDVKM. The CDR3 runs to 15 residues. The CDR3 DNA sequence: TGTGCCAGCACCCCCCCCGGGGACGGGAACACTGAAGCTTTCTTT. This gives the protein CASTPPGDGNTEAFF.

The V call is TRBV11-2, the J call TRBJ2-7; 7 bases match TRBD1. The CDR3 sequence is 14 residues long. After removal of 4 bases from V and 2 bases from J, the junction contained 5 bases not matched to a gene. The V gene's germline CDR1 is SGHAT and CDR2 FQNNGV. DNA for the CDR3: TGTGCCAGCAGCTCCCATCAGGGGGCCTACGAGCAGTACTTC. Amino acids: CASSSHQGAYEQYF.

V is TRBV5-1 and J is TRBJ2-7; D remains unclear. V was shortened by 6 bases and J by 1 base, with 14 bases between the two germline ends. Per germline, CDR1 SGHRS and CDR2 YFSETQ. There are 14 residues in the CDR3. CDR3 nucleotides: TGCGCCAGCAAGGTTGGGGAAATTTCCTACGAGCAGTACTTC. The encoded protein is CASKVGEISYEQYF.

This clone was observed a few times. The chain carries TRBV18 and TRBJ2-5, with 7 bases aligning to TRBD2. CDR1 and CDR2 from the germline V gene are KGHSH and LQKENI. The trim removed 3 bases at V and 7 bases at J, leaving 11 bases unmatched. This CDR3 contains 15 residues. CDR3 nucleotides: TGTGCCAGCTCACCCCGAAGGAGTACGGGAGGGACCCAGTACTTC. It yields the protein CASSPRRSTGGTQYF.

This clone has only a few counts. The chain links TRBV27 to TRBJ1-2, with D possibly TRBD1 on 6 matching bases. Between the trimmed V and J ends, which lost 9 bases and 4 bases, there was a span of 18 bases. CDR1 MNHEY and CDR2 SMNVEV come from the germline V gene (reference sequence). This CDR3 spans 14 amino acids. The CDR3 here is CARRRQVRGYGYTF. DNA for the CDR3: TGTGCCAGGAGGAGACAGGTCCGGGGCTATGGCTACACCTTC.

The gene calls are TRBV18 and TRBJ2-6; D perhaps matches TRBD1 (6 bases). V lost 6 bases to trimming and J lost 1 base, with 13 bases between them. The V gene's germline CDR1 is KGHSH and CDR2 LQKENI. CDR3 size: 16 residues. The CDR3 here is CASSRTGQSGANVLTF. CDR3 DNA: TGTGCCAGCTCCCGTACAGGGCAATCTGGGGCCAACGTCCTGACTTTC.

The chain combines TRBV7-2 with TRBJ2-1; possible D gene TRBD1, 6 bases. Per the germline V gene, CDR1 is SGHTA and CDR2 is FQGNSA. The CDR3 runs 15 residues. With 5 bases removed from V and 7 bases from J, the gap between germline ends came to 18 bases. The CDR3 DNA is TGTGCCAGCAGCCGAACTCAACAGGGTTTTAATGAGCAGTTCTTC. Protein product: CASSRTQQGFNEQFF.

For the CDR3, the DNA is TGTGCCAGCACCGTAGCACAGGGGAGCTACGAGCAGTACTTC. It translates to CASTVAQGSYEQYF. This chain connects TRBV28 to TRBJ2-7; TRBD1 agrees at 7 bases. The length of the CDR3 is 14 residues. J lost 3 bases, V lost 7 bases, and 9 bases had no gene match. The germline V gene encodes CDR1 MDHEN and CDR2 SYDVKM.

The rearrangement links TRBV5-1 to TRBJ2-2; TRBD2 is a possible D gene (6 bases). CDR1 SGHRS and CDR2 YFSETQ come from the germline V gene. V lost 1 base, J lost 6 bases, and 13 bases lay in between. The CDR3 totals 15 residues. The CDR3 nucleotides read TGCGCCAGCAGCTTGACAGCCCTAGCGTCCGGGGAGCTGTTTTTT. Protein: CASSLTALASGELFF.

The genes are TRBV5-6 and TRBJ2-1, with 12 bases that match TRBD2. From germline, CDR1 is SGHDT and CDR2 YYEEEE. This CDR3 is built from 15 residues. V dropped 4 bases and J dropped 8; count of bases not matched to a gene: 7. The chain's CDR3 is CASSRLAGVFDEQFF. The CDR3, as DNA: TGTGCCAGCAGCAGACTAGCGGGAGTCTTCGATGAGCAGTTCTTC.

Concerning this clone itself: Given a much more abundant clone one base away, this may be a read error. Within the sample, other DNA sequences also encode this same CDR3. The V gene is TRBV28, the J gene TRBJ1-1; TRBD1 might be the D (6 bases). The CDR3 covers 13 residues. V gave up 6 bases and J gave up 1 base, with 9 bases separating them. CDR1 is MDHEN, CDR2 SYDVKM, per germline. The CDR3 nucleotides read TGTGCCAGCAGCCCGGGACAGAACACTGAAGCTTTCTTT. This gives the protein CASSPGQNTEAFF.

This clone has just one count. The V call is TRBV11-2, the J call TRBJ2-5; tentative D call: TRBD1 (6 bases). Deletions cut 1 base from V and 1 base from J, with 16 bases between. The CDR3 totals 17 residues. Per the germline V gene, CDR1 is SGHAT and CDR2 is FQNNGV. The CDR3 here is CASSLASVGGGQETQYF. DNA of the CDR3: TGTGCCAGCAGCTTAGCTTCGGTAGGGGGTGGCCAAGAGACCCAGTACTTC.

The rearrangement links TRBV19 to TRBJ1-2; the match to TRBD1 covers 9 bases. After removal of 5 bases from V and 3 bases from J, the junction contained 10 bases not matched to a gene. Germline loops: CDR1 LNHDA, CDR2 SQIVND (reference sequence). CDR3 length equals 16 residues. The CDR3 spells CASSFQGQGVDYGYTF. Written as DNA, the CDR3 is TGTGCCAGTAGTTTCCAGGGACAGGGAGTCGACTATGGCTACACCTTC.

Of note for this clone: Other DNA sequences in the sample encode the same CDR3. The genes are TRBV7-9 and TRBJ2-3, with 8 nucleotides matching TRBD2. The junction had 5 bases not matched to a gene; V was cut back by 5 bases and J by 4 bases. The CDR3 is 14 amino acids. Germline CDR1 reads SEHNR; CDR2 reads FQNEAQ (reference sequence). CDR3 in DNA: TGTGCCAGCAGCCTGACCGGGGGGGCAGATACGCAGTATTTT. It translates to CASSLTGGADTQYF. The variable domain in full, completed from reference TRBV7-9 and TRBJ2-3, reads DTGVSQNPRHKITKRGQNVTFRCDPISEHNRLYWYRQTLGQGPEFLTYFQNEAQLEKSRLLSDRFSAERPKGSFSTLEIQRTEQGDSAMYLCASSLTGGADTQYFGPGTRLTVL.

CDR3 amino acids: CASSPNAGQETQYF. CDR3 DNA sequence: TGTGCCAGCTCACCCAATGCCGGCCAAGAGACCCAGTACTTC. The V call is TRBV18, the J call TRBJ2-5; D is unresolved. CDR3 length: 14 residues. The V gene's germline CDR1 is KGHSH and CDR2 LQKENI. Trimming cost V 3 bases and J 1 base, with 9 bases left between them.

The rearrangement joins TRBV5-1 to TRBJ2-1; D is uncertain. The germline gives CDR1 SGHRS, CDR2 YFSETQ. The V gene lost 4 bases and the J gene lost 5 bases, with 10 bases spanning the gap. The CDR3 contains 13 residues. The CDR3 nucleotides are TGCGCCAGCAGCACCGGACCTAACAATGAGCAGTTCTTC. Its translation: CASSTGPNNEQFF.

The gene calls are TRBV28 and TRBJ2-5; 10 positions match TRBD2. CDR3 size: 16 residues. After removal of 2 bases from V and 3 bases from J, the junction contained 6 bases not matched to a gene. Germline V gives CDR1 MDHEN, CDR2 SYDVKM. CDR3 DNA: TGTGCCAGCAGTTTAAGTAGCGGGAGGTCGGAAGAGACCCAGTACTTC. It specifies CASSLSSGRSEETQYF.

The chain uses TRBV6-5 and TRBJ2-1; maybe TRBD2 (5 bases). V was cut by 10 bases and J by 8 bases, with 21 bases left in between. CDR3 length: 14 amino acids. Germline V lookup: CDR1 MNHEY, CDR2 SVGAGI. The CDR3 DNA reads as TGTGCCACCACCCGAACCGGGGTTCGAGATGAGCAGTTCTTC. Encoded protein: CATTRTGVRDEQFF.